Listed below are T cell receptor beta chains from one sample, sequenced in a study of T cells in Graves' hyperthyroidism and ophthalmopathy. TCRdb re-called the multiplex PCR reads with MiXCR, one entry per CDR3 protein. The sample records hundreds of thousands of distinct CDR3 sequences, 13% being singletons. The sequenced sample consisted of blood. Receptors were obtained from a woman younger than 30 with Graves' hyperthyroidism. CDR3s include the opening cysteine and the closing phenylalanine or tryptophan. A D gene is named only where the DNA matches it firmly. Not all rows give a size; the values are once, few, many and, for expanded clones, a class.

clone size	D gene	V gene	J gene	CDR3 DNA	CDR3 protein
many	.	TRBV18	TRBJ2-5	TGTGCCAGCACCCGACAGGATCAAGAGACCCAGTACTTC	CASTRQDQETQYF
.	.	TRBV6-4	TRBJ1-1	TGTGCCAGCAACCCCATCAAGGGGGGAGAGAACACTGAAGCTTTCTTT	CASNPIKGGENTEAFF
.	.	TRBV5-1	TRBJ2-7	TGCGCCAGCAGCCCCAGGACAGGGACTAGCGAGCAGTACTTC	CASSPRTGTSEQYF
many	.	TRBV10-3	TRBJ2-7	TGTGCCATCAGGCGGGGAACAGACCACTACGAGCAGTACTTC	CAIRRGTDHYEQYF
few	TRBD1	TRBV5-1	TRBJ2-7	TGCGCCAGCAGCCCGGGACAGGAAGAGGACGAGCAGTACTTC	CASSPGQEEDEQYF
many	TRBD2	TRBV3-1	TRBJ2-3	TGTGCCAGCAGCCAAAGGCTAGCGGGGGCAGATACGCAGTATTTT	CASSQRLAGADTQYF
many	.	TRBV24-1	TRBJ2-5	TGTGCCACCAGTGATAAGAGGGTGGGGGCTACATCGGAGACCCAGTACTTC	CATSDKRVGATSETQYF
many	.	TRBV20-1	TRBJ1-1	TGCAGTGCTATGACAGGCTTGAGCACTGAAGCTTTCTTT	CSAMTGLSTEAFF
few	.	TRBV19	TRBJ2-5	TGTGCCAGTAGCAAATGGGACGGGCAAGAGACCCAGTACTTC	CASSKWDGQETQYF
many	.	TRBV20-1	TRBJ2-1	TGCAGTGCTAGCCGGTTAAAGGGGGAGCCCTATGAGCAGTTCTTC	CSASRLKGEPYEQFF
many	.	TRBV7-8	TRBJ2-7	TGTGCCAGCAGCTCGAACTCAAACTTATACGAGCAGTACTTC	CASSSNSNLYEQYF
few	TRBD2	TRBV19	TRBJ2-1	TGTGCCAGTAGCTCAAGAAGCGGGGGGTACAATGAGCAGTTCTTC	CASSSRSGGYNEQFF
.	.	TRBV6-2/TRBV6-3	TRBJ2-1	TGTGCCTCATGGGGCCGGGACCCGCGTTACCCGTCCTACAATGAGCAGTTCTTC	CASWGRDPRYPSYNEQFF
few	.	TRBV12-3/TRBV12-4	TRBJ2-2	TGTGCCAGCAGGCAGGGCCCCGGGGAGCTGTTTTTT	CASRQGPGELFF
few	TRBD2	TRBV30	TRBJ2-7	TGTGCCTGGAGTGGCCCTCGGACTAGCGGGAGTTTATACGAGCAGTACTTC	CAWSGPRTSGSLYEQYF
many	.	TRBV2	TRBJ1-6	TGTGCCAGCAGTGAAATTTGGCTCTCCTATAATTCACCCCTCCACTTT	CASSEIWLSYNSPLHF
many	TRBD2	TRBV2	TRBJ2-1	TGTGCCAGCAGTGATGCGCCGGGACTAGCGGGGGGGACATACAATGAGCAGTTCTTC	CASSDAPGLAGGTYNEQFF
.	TRBD2	TRBV25-1	TRBJ2-1	TGTGCCAGCAGTGAATCGGCTAGCGGGAGGGTTGCTGCCTACAATGAGCAGTTCTTC	CASSESASGRVAAYNEQFF
many	TRBD2	TRBV7-8	TRBJ2-5	TGTGCCAGCAGCTCCAACCCGGGACTAGCGGGAGGAAGAGAGACCCAGTACTTC	CASSSNPGLAGGRETQYF
many	.	TRBV7-2	TRBJ2-1	TGTGCCAGCAGAAACCGGGGGAATGAGCAGTTCTTC	CASRNRGNEQFF
many	TRBD1	TRBV20-1	TRBJ2-1	TGCAGTGCCGTCACGGGACAGGGGTACAATGAGCAGTTCTTC	CSAVTGQGYNEQFF
many	.	TRBV4-2	TRBJ2-1	TGTGCCAGCAGCCAAGAGTCGTACGTCCATGAGCAGTTCTTC	CASSQESYVHEQFF
many	.	TRBV20-1	TRBJ2-3	TGCAGTGCTTACCCCAGGGACTTCGATAGCACAGATACGCAGTATTTT	CSAYPRDFDSTDTQYF
.	.	TRBV6-1	TRBJ2-2	TGTGCCAGCAGTGAATACTCATACGGGGCCGGGGAGCTGTTTTTT	CASSEYSYGAGELFF
many	TRBD2	TRBV6-1	TRBJ2-5	TGTGCCAGCAGTCAAATGTTAGCGGGGGAAGAGACCCAGTACTTC	CASSQMLAGEETQYF
many	.	TRBV20-1	TRBJ2-2	TGCAGTGCCTCCAACTGGGGACACGGCGGGGAGCTGTTTTTT	CSASNWGHGGELFF
few	.	TRBV10-3	TRBJ2-2	TGTGCCATCAGTGAGTCGAATATTTTCACCGGGGAGCTGTTTTTT	CAISESNIFTGELFF
.	TRBD1	TRBV10-3	TRBJ1-5	TGTGCCATCAGTGAGTCGGCACAGGGGGGGATGCAGCCCCAGCATTTT	CAISESAQGGMQPQHF
many	.	TRBV5-1	TRBJ2-3	TGCGCCAGCAGCTTTATCGACCCAGATACGCAGTATTTT	CASSFIDPDTQYF
.	.	TRBV25-1	TRBJ2-2	TGTGCCAGCAGTGTTATGGGAACGAACACCGGGGAGCTGTTTTTT	CASSVMGTNTGELFF
few	TRBD2	TRBV6-1	TRBJ2-1	TGTGCCAGCAGACGCCTTGGGACTAGCTTTTACAATGAGCAGTTCTTC	CASRRLGTSFYNEQFF
.	TRBD1	TRBV28	TRBJ1-5	TGTGCCAGCAGTCCTCCCCGTGGGACAGACAATCAGCCCCAGCATTTT	CASSPPRGTDNQPQHF
many	.	TRBV7-7	TRBJ2-5	TGTGCTAGCAGCGTTATGAGGGGGTACCAAGAGACCCAGTACTTC	CASSVMRGYQETQYF
many	.	TRBV11-1	TRBJ2-2	TGTGCCAGCAGCTTAGACCTGAACACCGGGGAGCTGTTTTTT	CASSLDLNTGELFF
many	.	TRBV7-2	TRBJ2-5	TGTGCCAGCAGCTTAGTGAGTCTAGCTACGGAGACCCAGTACTTC	CASSLVSLATETQYF